This T cell receptor beta chain was profiled in a study of long-term antiretroviral therapy in people with HIV. The immunoSEQ assay was v3.0, run at survey level. This table comes from immunoSEQ multiplex PCR, and its TCRdb copy is limited to in-frame clones, with some not included. In the table there are under 25,000 clones, roughly 88% of which are singletons. The CDR3 runs 13 residues. The V end was cut by 2 bases, the J end by 3 bases, with 5 bases between. In germline, CDR1 is SGHTA, CDR2 FQGTGA. The clonotype originates from a man in his 60s with HIV. The specimen was unsorted PBMCs, collected 0.6 years after starting antiretroviral therapy. The rearrangement links TRBV7-3 to TRBJ2-1; no clear D. As DNA, the CDR3 is TGTGCCAGCAGCTTAGGCGACTACAATGAGCAGTTCTTC. This encodes CASSLGDYNEQFF.